The text below deals with one TCR beta chain. This sample is part of a study of blood T cell repertoires in COVID-19. Assay: immunoSEQ multiplex PCR; the TCRdb copy retains only in-frame clones and omits some. The sample lists 90,000 to 150,000 clones, about three quarters occurring once. The CDR3 is made up of 16 amino acids. CDR1 MDHEN and CDR2 SYDVKM come from the germline V gene. The ends lost 6 bases at V and 2 bases at J; junction bases unmatched: 10. The sequenced sample was peripheral blood. The sequence came from a man between 65 and 85 years old with acute or convalescent COVID-19. This chain connects TRBV28 to TRBJ2-7; 10 bases map to TRBD1. CDR3 sequence reads: CASRLGGTGVTYEQYF. The CDR3, as DNA: TGTGCCAGCAGGCTTGGGGGGACAGGGGTAACCTACGAGCAGTACTTC.